This T cell receptor (beta chain) derives from a study of blood T cell repertoires in COVID-19. The wider study: In each case, the material was cDNA or gDNA derived from T cells, B-cell-depleted T cells, or PBMCs.

The repertoire was sequenced with immunoSEQ multiplex PCR; TCRdb's copy has only in-frame clones and lacks some. The sample contains over 250,000 clones, approximately 92% of which appear only once. This CDR3 region has 14 residues. V gave up 5 bases and J gave up 10 bases; unmatched junction bases: 10. In germline, CDR1 is MNHEY, CDR2 SVGEGT. Participants spanned ages about 18 to 100 years and resided in roughly 22 US areas. Self-reported history from a screening survey and questionnaire set each donor's cohort. Donors in Cohort 3 counted as recovered after two negative PCRs, clearance, or symptom resolution.

The receptor comes from a woman in her twenties or thirties who had recovered from COVID-19. The chain employs TRBV6-2 or TRBV6-3 and TRBJ1-1; 10 bases map to TRBD1. Sequenced: PBMCs or T cells enriched from blood (not recorded which). In DNA, the CDR3 is TGTGCCAGCAGTGGGAGCGGGACAGGGGAGGGAGCTTTCTTT. It specifies CASSGSGTGEGAFF.